The present T cell receptor beta chain was sequenced within a study of blood T cell repertoires in COVID-19. Assay used: immunoSEQ multiplex PCR; TCRdb lists only in-frame clones, some missing. The table has 150,000 to 200,000 clones, 83% seen once. This receptor was obtained from a woman between 50 and 59 years old in a cohort exposed to, infected with or recovered from COVID-19 (not recorded which). Specimen: PBMCs or T cells enriched from blood (not recorded which).

CDR3 protein: CASSRGYRGLPHTIYF. Here the CDR3 DNA reads TGTGCCAGCAGCCGTGGTTACAGGGGGTTGCCCCACACCATATATTTT. The chain is built from TRBV7-6 and TRBJ1-3; 8 positions agree with TRBD1. Germline CDR1 reads SGHVS; CDR2 reads FNYEAQ. The CDR3 covers 16 residues. V was pared by 5 bases and J by 8 bases, with 14 bases of the junction left unmatched.